This T cell receptor (beta chain) derives from a study of T cells in Graves' hyperthyroidism and ophthalmopathy. Findings and limits, study-wide: For ophthalmopathy, model prediction preceded onset by a median 6.5 months.

The CDR3 loop spans 15 amino acids. V trimming: 5 bases; J trimming: 7 bases; junction bases outside the gene matches: 6. From germline, CDR1 is MGHDK and CDR2 SYGVNS. Patients were aged 18 to 65, had disease duration under 2 months, and had newly diagnosed hyperthyroidism. Uncontrolled infection, other autoimmune disease, pregnancy or lactation barred patients from enrollment. Worth noting for this clonotype: The antigen is unknown. This may be a read error, as it is one base from a much larger clone.

TCR beta CDR3 region amplification was performed from RNA transcripts. An initial round of RT-PCR targeting the TCR CDR3 relied on the HTBI primer set. TCRdb called the multiplex PCR reads again in MiXCR, with one record for every CDR3 protein. Here the sample spans 600,000 or so distinct CDR3 sequences, around 45% being singletons. The chain links TRBV25-1 to TRBJ1-4, with TRBD1 matching 11 bases. Material: peripheral blood or thyroid tissue (not recorded which). The source is a young woman with Graves' hyperthyroidism. The CDR3 sequence is CASSYTGTGGEKLFF. In DNA form, the CDR3 reads TGTGCCAGCAGTTACACCGGGACAGGGGGTGAAAAACTGTTTTTT.